Described below is a single T cell receptor beta chain sequence and its context. The sample originates from a study of sequential checkpoint blockade in melanoma. Sequenced by immunoSEQ multiplex PCR; TCRdb stores in-frame clones only, minus some. The table lists about 5,300 clones, about 78% of them singletons. Treatment here: randomized to nivolumab then ipilimumab (arm A) or the reverse (arm B). The CDR3 consists of 15 residues. The V end was cut by 2 bases, the J end by 1 base, with 10 bases between. Looked up from germline, CDR1 is MNHNS and CDR2 is SASEGT. The sequence derives from a human donor with melanoma. The sequencing here drew on CD8+ T cells sorted from blood (inferred from file names), taken from a patient given nivolumab and ipilimumab in sequence. The V and J genes are TRBV6-1 and TRBJ2-3; possibly TRBD2 for D (6 bases). This CDR3 reads CASSERRRGTDTQYF. The CDR3 nucleotides are TGTGCCAGCAGTGAAAGGAGGAGGGGCACAGATACGCAGTATTTT.